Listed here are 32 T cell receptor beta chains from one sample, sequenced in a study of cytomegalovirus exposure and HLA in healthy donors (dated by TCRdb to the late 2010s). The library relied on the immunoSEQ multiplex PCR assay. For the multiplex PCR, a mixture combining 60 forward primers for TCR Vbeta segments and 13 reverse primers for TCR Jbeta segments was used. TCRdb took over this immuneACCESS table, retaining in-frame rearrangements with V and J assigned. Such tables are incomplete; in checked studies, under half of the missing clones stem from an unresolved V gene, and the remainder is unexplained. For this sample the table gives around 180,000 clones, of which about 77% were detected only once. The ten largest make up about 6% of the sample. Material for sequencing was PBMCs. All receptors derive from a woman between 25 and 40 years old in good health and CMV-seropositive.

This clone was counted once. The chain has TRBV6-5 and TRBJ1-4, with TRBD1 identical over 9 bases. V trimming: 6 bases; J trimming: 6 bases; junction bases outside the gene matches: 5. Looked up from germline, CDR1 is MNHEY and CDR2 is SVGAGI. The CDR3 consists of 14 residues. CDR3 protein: CASRTDRGYEKLFF. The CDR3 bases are TGTGCCAGCAGGACGGACAGGGGTTATGAAAAACTGTTTTTT.

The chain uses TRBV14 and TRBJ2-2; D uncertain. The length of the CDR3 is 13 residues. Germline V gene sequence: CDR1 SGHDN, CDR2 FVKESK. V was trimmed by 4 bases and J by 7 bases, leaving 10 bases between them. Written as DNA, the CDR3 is TGTGCCAGCAGCCCGCAACGGTTCGGGGAGCTGTTTTTT. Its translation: CASSPQRFGELFF.

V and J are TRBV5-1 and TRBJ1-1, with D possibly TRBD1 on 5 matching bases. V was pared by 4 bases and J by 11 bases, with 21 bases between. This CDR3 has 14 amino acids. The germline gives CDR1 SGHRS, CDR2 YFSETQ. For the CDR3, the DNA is TGCGCCAGCAGCAATACCGGGACTGATCGTCGGGCTTTCTTT. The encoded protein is CASSNTGTDRRAFF.

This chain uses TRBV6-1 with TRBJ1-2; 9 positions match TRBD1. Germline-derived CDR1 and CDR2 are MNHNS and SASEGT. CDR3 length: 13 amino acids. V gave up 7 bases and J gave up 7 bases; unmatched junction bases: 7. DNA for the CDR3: TGTGCCAGCATCGTGGGACAGGGACCTGGCTACACCTTC. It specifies CASIVGQGPGYTF.

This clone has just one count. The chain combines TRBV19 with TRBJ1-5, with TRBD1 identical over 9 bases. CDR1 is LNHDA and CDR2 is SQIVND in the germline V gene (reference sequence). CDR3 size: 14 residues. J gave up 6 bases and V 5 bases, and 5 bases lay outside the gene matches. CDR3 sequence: CASSGTGGRQPQHF. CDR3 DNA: TGTGCCAGTAGTGGCACAGGGGGCCGTCAGCCCCAGCATTTT.

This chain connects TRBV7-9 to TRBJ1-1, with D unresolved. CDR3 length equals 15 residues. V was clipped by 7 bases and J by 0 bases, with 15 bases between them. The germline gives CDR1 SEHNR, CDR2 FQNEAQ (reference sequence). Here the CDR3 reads CASIPPGYLNTEAFF. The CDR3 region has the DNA TGTGCCAGCATCCCCCCTGGTTACTTGAACACTGAAGCTTTCTTT.

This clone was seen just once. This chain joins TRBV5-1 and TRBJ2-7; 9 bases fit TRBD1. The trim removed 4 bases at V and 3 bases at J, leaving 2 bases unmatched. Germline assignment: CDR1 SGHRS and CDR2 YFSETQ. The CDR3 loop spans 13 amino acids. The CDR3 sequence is CASSTGQGYEQYF. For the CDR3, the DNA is TGCGCCAGCAGCACGGGACAGGGCTACGAGCAGTACTTC.

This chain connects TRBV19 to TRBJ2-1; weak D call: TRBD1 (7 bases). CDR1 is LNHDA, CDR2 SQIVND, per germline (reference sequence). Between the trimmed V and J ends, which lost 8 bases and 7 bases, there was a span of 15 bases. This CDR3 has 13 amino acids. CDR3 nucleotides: TGTGCCAGTCGACTCAGGGGGGAGAATGAGCAGTTCTTC. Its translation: CASRLRGENEQFF. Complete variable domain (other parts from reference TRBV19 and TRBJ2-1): DGGITQSPKYLFRKEGQNVTLSCEQNLNHDAMYWYRQDPGQGLRLIYYSQIVNDFQKGDIAEGYSVSREKKESFPLTVTSAQKNPTAFYLCASRLRGENEQFFGPGTRLTVL.

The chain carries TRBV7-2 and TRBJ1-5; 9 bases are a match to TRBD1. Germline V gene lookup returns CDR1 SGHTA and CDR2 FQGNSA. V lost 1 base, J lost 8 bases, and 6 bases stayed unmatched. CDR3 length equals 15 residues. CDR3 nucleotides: TGTGCCAGCAGCTTAGGGGACAGGGTCCTTGAGCCCCAGCATTTT. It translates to CASSLGDRVLEPQHF.

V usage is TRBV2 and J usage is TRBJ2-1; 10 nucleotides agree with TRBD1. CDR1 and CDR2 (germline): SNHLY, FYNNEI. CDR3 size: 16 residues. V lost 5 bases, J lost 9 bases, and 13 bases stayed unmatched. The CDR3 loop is CASSPEGQGIWPEQFF. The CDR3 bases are TGTGCCAGCAGTCCAGAGGGACAGGGGATATGGCCTGAGCAGTTCTTC. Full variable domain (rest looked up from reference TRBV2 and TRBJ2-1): EPEVTQTPSHQVTQMGQEVILRCVPISNHLYFYWYRQILGQKVEFLVSFYNNEISEKSEIFDDQFSVERPDGSNFTLKIRSTKLEDSAMYFCASSPEGQGIWPEQFFGPGTRLTVL.

This chain's CDR3 is CASSLWGSGRYNEQFF. The CDR3 DNA is TGTGCCAGCAGTTTATGGGGTAGCGGGAGATACAATGAGCAGTTCTTC. This chain connects TRBV28 to TRBJ2-1; 9 bases fit TRBD2. CDR1 and CDR2 (germline): MDHEN, SYDVKM. This CDR3 contains 16 residues. Trimming at V came to 0 bases and at J to 4 bases, leaving 4 bases not matched to a gene.

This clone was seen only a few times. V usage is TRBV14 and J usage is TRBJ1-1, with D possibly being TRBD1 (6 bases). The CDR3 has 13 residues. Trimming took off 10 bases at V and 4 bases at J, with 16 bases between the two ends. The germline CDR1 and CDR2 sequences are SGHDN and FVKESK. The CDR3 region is CATQRQAVTEAFF. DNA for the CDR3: TGTGCCACTCAAAGACAGGCAGTCACTGAAGCTTTCTTT.

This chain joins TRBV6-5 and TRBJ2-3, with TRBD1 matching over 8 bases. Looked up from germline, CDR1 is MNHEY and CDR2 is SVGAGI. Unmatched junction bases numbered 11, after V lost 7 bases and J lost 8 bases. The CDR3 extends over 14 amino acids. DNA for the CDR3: TGTGCCAGCATCAAGCCCGGACAGGGTGGTACGCAGTATTTT. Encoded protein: CASIKPGQGGTQYF.

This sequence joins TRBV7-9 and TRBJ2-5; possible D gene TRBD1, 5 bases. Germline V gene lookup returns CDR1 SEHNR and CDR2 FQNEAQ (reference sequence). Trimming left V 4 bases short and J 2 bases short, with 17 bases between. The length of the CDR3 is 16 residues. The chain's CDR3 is CASSSLVTSGQETQYF. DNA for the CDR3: TGTGCCAGCAGCTCACTCGTAACTTCAGGGCAAGAGACCCAGTACTTC.

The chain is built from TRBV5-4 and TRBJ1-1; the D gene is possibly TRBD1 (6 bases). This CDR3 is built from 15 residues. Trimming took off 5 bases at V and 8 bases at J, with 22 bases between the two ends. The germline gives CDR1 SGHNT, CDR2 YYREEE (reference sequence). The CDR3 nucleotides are TGTGCCAGCAGGCCAGGGGCGGACGGAGTTACAGAAGCTTTCTTT. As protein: CASRPGADGVTEAFF.

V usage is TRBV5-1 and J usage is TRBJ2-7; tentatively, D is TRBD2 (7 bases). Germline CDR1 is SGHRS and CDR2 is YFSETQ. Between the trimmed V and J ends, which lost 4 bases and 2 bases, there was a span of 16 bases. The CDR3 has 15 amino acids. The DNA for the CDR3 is TGCGCCAGCAGCCGCTTGGGGGGGCCAGCCTACGAGCAGTACTTC. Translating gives CASSRLGGPAYEQYF.

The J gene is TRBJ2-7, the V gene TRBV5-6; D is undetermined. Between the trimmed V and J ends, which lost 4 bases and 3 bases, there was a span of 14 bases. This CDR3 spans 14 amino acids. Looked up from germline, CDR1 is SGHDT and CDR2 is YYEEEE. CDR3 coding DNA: TGTGCCAGCAGCCCGTACGGGTTACTCTACGAGCAGTACTTC. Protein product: CASSPYGLLYEQYF.

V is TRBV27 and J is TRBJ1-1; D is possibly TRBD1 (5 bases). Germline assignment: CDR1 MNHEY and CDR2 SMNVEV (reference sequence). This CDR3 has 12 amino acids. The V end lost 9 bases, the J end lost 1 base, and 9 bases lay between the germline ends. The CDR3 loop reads CASGTSNTEAFF. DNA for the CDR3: TGTGCCAGTGGGACTTCGAACACTGAAGCTTTCTTT.

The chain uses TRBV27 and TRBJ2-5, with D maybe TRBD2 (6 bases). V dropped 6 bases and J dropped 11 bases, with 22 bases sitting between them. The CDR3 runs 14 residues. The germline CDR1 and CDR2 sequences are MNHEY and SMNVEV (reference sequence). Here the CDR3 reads CASSPLDTGVQQYF. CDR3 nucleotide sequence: TGTGCCAGCAGCCCACTCGATACGGGGGTTCAGCAGTACTTC.

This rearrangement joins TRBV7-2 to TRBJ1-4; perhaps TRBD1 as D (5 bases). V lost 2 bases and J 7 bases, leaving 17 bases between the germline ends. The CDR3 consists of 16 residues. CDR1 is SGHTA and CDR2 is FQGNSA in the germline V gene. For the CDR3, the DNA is TGTGCCAGCAGCTTAATCGCCAGGGCCGGATCTGAAAAACTGTTTTTT. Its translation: CASSLIARAGSEKLFF.

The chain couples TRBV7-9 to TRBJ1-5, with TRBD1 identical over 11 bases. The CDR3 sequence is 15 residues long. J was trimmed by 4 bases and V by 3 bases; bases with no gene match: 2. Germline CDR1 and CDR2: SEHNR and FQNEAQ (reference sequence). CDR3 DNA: TGTGCCAGCAGCTTCGGGACAGGGGGGAATCAGCCCCAGCATTTT. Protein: CASSFGTGGNQPQHF. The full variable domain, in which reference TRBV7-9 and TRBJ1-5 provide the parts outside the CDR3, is DTGVSQNPRHKITKRGQNVTFRCDPISEHNRLYWYRQTLGQGPEFLTYFQNEAQLEKSRLLSDRFSAERPKGSFSTLEIQRTEQGDSAMYLCASSFGTGGNQPQHFGDGTRLSIL.

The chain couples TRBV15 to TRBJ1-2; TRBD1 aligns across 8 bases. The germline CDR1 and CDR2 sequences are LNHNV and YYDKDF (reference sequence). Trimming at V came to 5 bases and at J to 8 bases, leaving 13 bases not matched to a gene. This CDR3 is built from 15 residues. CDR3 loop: CATSGETGERRGYTF. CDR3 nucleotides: TGTGCCACCAGCGGGGAGACAGGGGAACGAAGAGGCTACACCTTC. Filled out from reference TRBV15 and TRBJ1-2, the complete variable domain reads DAMVIQNPRYQVTQFGKPVTLSCSQTLNHNVMYWYQQKSSQAPKLLFHYYDKDFNNEADTPDNFQSRRPNTSFCFLDIRSPGLGDTAMYLCATSGETGERRGYTFGSGTRLTVV.

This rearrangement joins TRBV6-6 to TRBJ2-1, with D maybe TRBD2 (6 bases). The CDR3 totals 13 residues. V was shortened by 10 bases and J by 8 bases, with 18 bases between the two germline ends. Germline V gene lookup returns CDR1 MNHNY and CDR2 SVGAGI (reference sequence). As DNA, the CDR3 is TGTGCCATTGGGGGGAGTAGGACCGATGAGCAGTTCTTC. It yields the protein CAIGGSRTDEQFF.

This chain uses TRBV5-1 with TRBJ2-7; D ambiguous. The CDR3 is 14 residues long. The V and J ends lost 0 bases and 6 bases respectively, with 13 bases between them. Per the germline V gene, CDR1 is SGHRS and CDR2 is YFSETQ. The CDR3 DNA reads TGCGCCAGCAGCTTGGCCGACTCCCTCTCCGAGCAGTACTTC. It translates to CASSLADSLSEQYF.

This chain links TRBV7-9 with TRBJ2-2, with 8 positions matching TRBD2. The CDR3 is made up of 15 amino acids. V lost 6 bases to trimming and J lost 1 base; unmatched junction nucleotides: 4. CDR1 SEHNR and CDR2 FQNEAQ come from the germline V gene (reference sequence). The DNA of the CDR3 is TGTGCCAGCAGAGGGACTAGGGGGAACACCGGGGAGCTGTTTTTT. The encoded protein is CASRGTRGNTGELFF.

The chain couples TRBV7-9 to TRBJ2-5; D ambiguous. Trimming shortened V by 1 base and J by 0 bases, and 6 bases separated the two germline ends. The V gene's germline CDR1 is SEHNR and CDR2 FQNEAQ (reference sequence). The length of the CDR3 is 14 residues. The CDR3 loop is CASSLVAYQETQYF. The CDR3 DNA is TGTGCCAGCAGCTTAGTTGCGTACCAAGAGACCCAGTACTTC.

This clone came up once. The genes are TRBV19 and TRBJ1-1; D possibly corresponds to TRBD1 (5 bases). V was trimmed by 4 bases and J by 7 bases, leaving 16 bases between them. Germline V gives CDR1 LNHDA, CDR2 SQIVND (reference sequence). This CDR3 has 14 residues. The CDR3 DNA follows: TGTGCCAGTAGTAGGGGACTCACGGAGAGTGAAGCTTTCTTT. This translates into CASSRGLTESEAFF. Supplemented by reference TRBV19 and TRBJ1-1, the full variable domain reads DGGITQSPKYLFRKEGQNVTLSCEQNLNHDAMYWYRQDPGQGLRLIYYSQIVNDFQKGDIAEGYSVSREKKESFPLTVTSAQKNPTAFYLCASSRGLTESEAFFGQGTRLTVV.

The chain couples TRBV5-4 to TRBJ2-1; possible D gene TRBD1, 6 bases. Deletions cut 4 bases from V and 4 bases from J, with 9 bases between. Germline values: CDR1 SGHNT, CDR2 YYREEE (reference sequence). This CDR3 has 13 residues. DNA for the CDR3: TGTGCCAGCAGCCAAACAGGGTACAATGAGCAGTTCTTC. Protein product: CASSQTGYNEQFF. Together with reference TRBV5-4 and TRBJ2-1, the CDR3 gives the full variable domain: ETGVTQSPTHLIKTRGQQVTLRCSSQSGHNTVSWYQQALGQGPQFIFQYYREEENGRGNFPPRFSGLQFPNYSSELNVNALELDDSALYLCASSQTGYNEQFFGPGTRLTVL.

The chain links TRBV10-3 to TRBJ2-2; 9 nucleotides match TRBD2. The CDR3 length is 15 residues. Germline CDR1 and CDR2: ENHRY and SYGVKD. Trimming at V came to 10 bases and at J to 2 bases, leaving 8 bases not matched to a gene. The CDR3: CATQTSGDNTGELFF. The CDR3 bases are TGTGCCACCCAGACTAGCGGAGATAACACCGGGGAGCTGTTTTTT.

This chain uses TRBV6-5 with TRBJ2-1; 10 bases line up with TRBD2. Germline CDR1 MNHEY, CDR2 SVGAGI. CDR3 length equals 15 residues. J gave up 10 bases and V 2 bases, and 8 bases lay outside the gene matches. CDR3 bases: TGTGCCAGCAGTTACAGGCTAGCGGGGGATAAAGAGCAGTTCTTC. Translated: CASSYRLAGDKEQFF.

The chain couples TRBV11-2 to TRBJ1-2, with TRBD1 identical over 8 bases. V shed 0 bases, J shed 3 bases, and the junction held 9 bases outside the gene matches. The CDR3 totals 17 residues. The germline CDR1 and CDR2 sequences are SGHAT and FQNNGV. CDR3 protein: CASSLDGTGWGYYGYTF. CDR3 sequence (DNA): TGTGCCAGCAGCTTAGATGGGACAGGCTGGGGATACTATGGCTACACCTTC.

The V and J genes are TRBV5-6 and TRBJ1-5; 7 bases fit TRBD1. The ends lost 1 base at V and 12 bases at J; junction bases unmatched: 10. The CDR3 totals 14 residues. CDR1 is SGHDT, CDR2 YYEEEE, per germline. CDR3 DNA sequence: TGTGCCAGCAGCTTGACAGGGGTGGGGGAGCGCCAGCATTTT. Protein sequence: CASSLTGVGERQHF.